This T cell receptor beta chain was sequenced during a study of blood T cell repertoires in COVID-19. In the study overall: Some COVID-19 samples were acute and others convalescent; all came from the United States, Italy and Spain.

Measured with immunoSEQ multiplex PCR; TCRdb has only the in-frame clones, and not every one. This table has 39,000 or so clones, about 82% appearing once. After removal of 5 bases from V and 7 bases from J, the junction contained 8 bases not matched to a gene. The germline V gene encodes CDR1 SGHNT and CDR2 YENEEA. The CDR3 loop spans 14 amino acids. The sample holds a few counts of this clone. The chain recombines TRBV11-3 with TRBJ2-3, with TRBD2 matching over 8 bases. The origin of this receptor is a man in his 60s in a cohort sampled during active COVID-19. Sequenced input: peripheral blood. In nucleotides, the CDR3 is TGTGCCAGCAGCCCATCCGGGGGGGGCTATACGCAGTATTTT. Encoded protein: CASSPSGGGYTQYF.